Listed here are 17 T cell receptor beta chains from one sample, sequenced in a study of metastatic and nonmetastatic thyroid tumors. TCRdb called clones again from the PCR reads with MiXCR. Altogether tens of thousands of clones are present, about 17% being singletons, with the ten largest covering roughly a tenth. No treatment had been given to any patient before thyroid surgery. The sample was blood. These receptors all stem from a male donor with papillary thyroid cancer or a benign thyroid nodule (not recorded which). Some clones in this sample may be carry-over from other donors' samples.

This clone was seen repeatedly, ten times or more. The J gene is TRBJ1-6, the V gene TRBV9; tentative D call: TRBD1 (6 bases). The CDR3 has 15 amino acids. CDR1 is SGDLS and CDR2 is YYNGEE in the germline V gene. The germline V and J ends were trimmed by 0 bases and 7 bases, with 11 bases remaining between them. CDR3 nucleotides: TGTGCCAGCAGCGTAGCGGGGGCAGGGAATTCACCCCTCCACTTT. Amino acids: CASSVAGAGNSPLHF.

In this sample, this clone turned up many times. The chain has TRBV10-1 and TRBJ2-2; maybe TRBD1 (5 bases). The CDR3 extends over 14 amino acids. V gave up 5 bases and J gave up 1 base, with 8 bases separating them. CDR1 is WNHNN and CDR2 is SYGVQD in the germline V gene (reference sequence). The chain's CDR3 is CASSHGQNTGELFF. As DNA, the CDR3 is TGCGCCAGCAGTCACGGACAGAACACCGGGGAGCTGTTTTTT.

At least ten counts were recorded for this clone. The CDR3 sequence is CASSSTAGNSYEQYF. In DNA form, the CDR3 reads TGTGCCAGCAGCTCCACGGCCGGCAACTCCTACGAGCAGTACTTC. V is TRBV5-4 and J is TRBJ2-7; unclear D gene. V lost 3 bases and J 0 bases, leaving 13 bases between the germline ends. In germline, CDR1 is SGHNT, CDR2 YYREEE (reference sequence). CDR3 length equals 15 residues.

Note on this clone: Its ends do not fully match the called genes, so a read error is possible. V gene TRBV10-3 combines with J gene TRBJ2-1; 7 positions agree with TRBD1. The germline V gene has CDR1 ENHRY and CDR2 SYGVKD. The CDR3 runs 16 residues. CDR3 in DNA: TGTGCCACCAGTGAGTGGGGACAGCCTCCCTACAATGAGCAGTTCTTC. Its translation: CATSEWGQPPYNEQFF.

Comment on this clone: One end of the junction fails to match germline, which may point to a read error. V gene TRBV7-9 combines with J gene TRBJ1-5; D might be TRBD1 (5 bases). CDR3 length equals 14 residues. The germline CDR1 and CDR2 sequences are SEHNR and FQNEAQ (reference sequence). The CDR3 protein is CASSTEGSNQPHHF. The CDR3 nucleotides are TGTGCCAGCAGCACCGAGGGGAGCAATCAGCCCCATCATTTT. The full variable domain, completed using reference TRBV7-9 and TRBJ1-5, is DTGVSQNPRHKITKRGQNVTFRCDPISEHNRLYWYRQTLGQGPEFLTYFQNEAQLEKSRLLSDRFSAERPKGSFSTLEIQRTEQGDSAMYLCASSTEGSNQPHHFGDGTRLSIL.

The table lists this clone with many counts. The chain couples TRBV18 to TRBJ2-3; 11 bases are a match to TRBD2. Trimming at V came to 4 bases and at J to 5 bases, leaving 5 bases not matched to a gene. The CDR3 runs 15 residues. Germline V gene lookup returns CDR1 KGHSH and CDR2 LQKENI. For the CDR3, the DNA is TGTGCCAGCTCACAGTCGACTAGCGGGATAGATACGCAGTATTTT. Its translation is CASSQSTSGIDTQYF.

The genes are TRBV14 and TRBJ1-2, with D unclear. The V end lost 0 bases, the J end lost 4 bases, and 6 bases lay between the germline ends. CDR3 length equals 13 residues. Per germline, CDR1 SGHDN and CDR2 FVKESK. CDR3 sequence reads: CASSQERPYGYTF. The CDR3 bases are TGTGCCAGCAGCCAAGAGAGGCCCTATGGCTACACCTTC.

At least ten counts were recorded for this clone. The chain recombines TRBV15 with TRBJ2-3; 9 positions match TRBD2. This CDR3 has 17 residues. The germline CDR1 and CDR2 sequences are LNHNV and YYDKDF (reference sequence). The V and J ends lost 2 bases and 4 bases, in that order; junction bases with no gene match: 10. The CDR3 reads CATSRYLAGAVPDTQYF. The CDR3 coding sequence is TGTGCCACCAGCAGATACTTAGCGGGAGCGGTCCCAGATACGCAGTATTTT. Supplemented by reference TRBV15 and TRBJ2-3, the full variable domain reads DAMVIQNPRYQVTQFGKPVTLSCSQTLNHNVMYWYQQKSSQAPKLLFHYYDKDFNNEADTPDNFQSRRPNTSFCFLDIRSPGLGDTAMYLCATSRYLAGAVPDTQYFGPGTRLTVL.

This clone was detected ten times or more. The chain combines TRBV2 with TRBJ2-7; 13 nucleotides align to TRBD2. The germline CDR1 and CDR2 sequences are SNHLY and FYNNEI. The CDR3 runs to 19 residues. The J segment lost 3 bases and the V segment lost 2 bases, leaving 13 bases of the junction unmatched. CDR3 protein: CASSERQGLLAGGYYEQYF. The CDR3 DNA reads TGTGCCAGCAGTGAACGACAGGGCCTACTAGCGGGGGGGTACTACGAGCAGTACTTC.

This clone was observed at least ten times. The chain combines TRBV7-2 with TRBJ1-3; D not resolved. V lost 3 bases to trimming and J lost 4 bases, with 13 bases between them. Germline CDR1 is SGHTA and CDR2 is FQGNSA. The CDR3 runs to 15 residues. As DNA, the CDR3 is TGTGCCAGCAGCTTCGACGGGCCTAGGGGAAACACCATATATTTT. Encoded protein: CASSFDGPRGNTIYF.

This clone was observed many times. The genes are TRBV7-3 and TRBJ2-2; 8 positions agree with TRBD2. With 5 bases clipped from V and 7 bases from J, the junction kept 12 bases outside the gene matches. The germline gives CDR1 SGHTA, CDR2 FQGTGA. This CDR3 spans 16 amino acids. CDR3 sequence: CASSSSGILGGGELFF. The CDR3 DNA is TGTGCCAGCAGCAGTAGCGGGATCTTGGGAGGCGGGGAGCTGTTTTTT.

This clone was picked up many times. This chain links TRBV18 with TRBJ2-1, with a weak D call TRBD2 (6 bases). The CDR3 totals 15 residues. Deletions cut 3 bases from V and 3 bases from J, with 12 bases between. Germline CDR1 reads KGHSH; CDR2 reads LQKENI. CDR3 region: CASSPSGAFYNEQFF. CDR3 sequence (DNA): TGTGCCAGCTCACCGTCGGGAGCCTTCTACAATGAGCAGTTCTTC.

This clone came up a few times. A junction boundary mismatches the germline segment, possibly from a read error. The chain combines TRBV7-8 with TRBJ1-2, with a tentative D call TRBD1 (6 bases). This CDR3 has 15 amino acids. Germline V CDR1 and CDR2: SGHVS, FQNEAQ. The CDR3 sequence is CASSSGRQVSRGYTF. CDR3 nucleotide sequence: TGCGCCAGCAGCTCGGGGCGACAGGTGTCGCGTGGCTACACCTTC.

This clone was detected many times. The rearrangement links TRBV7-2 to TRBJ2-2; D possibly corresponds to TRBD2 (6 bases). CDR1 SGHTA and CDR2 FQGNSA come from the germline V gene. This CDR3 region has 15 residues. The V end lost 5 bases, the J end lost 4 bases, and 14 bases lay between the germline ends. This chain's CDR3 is CASSPRGAGTGELFF. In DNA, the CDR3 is TGTGCCAGCAGCCCCCGCGGGGCGGGCACCGGGGAGCTGTTTTTT.

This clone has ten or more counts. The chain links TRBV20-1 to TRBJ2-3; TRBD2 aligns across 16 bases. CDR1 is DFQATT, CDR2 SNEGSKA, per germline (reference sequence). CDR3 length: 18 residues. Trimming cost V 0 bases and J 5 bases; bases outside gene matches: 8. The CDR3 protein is CSARDRGLAGGPGDTQYF. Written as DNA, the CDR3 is TGCAGTGCTAGAGATAGGGGACTAGCGGGAGGGCCGGGAGATACGCAGTATTTT.

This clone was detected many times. CDR3 sequence (DNA): TGTGCCAGCAGACCCGGACAGGGTAGGAATTCACCCCTCCACTTT. It yields the protein CASRPGQGRNSPLHF. This chain uses TRBV5-6 with TRBJ1-6, with 8 bases identical to TRBD1. The ends lost 5 bases at V and 7 bases at J; junction bases unmatched: 8. Germline values: CDR1 SGHDT, CDR2 YYEEEE. This CDR3 region has 15 residues.

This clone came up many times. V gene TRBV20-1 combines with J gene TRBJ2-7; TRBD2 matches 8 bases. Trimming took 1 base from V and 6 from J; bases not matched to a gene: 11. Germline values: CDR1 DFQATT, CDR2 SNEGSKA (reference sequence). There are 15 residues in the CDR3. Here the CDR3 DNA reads TGCAGTGCTAGAGCCGATGCTAGCGGGCGCCTCGAGCAGTACGTC. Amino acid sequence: CSARADASGRLEQYV.